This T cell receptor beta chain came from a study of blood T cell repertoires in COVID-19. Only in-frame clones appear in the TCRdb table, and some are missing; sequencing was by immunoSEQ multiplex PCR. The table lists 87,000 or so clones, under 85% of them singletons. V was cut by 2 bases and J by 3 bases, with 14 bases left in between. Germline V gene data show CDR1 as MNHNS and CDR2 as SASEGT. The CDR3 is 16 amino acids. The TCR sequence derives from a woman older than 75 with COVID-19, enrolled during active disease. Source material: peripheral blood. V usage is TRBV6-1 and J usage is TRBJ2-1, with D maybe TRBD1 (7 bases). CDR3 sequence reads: CASSEPKQGGYNEQFF. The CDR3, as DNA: TGTGCCAGCAGTGAACCCAAGCAGGGGGGCTACAATGAGCAGTTCTTC.